The clone carrying this T cell receptor (beta chain) came up a few times. The repertoire was sequenced with immunoSEQ multiplex PCR; TCRdb's copy has only in-frame clones and lacks some. Of under 200,000 clones listed, about 81% are singletons. The data derive from a study of blood T cell repertoires in COVID-19. Overall study: Sites across the United States, Italy and Spain contributed samples from acute and convalescent COVID-19.

CDR3 size: 13 residues. V lost 5 bases, J lost 3 bases, and 8 bases lay in between. The Seattle site enrolled patients during active infection and followed them longitudinally. The sequence came from a woman aged 55-70 years with COVID-19, enrolled during active disease. The chain joins TRBV12-3 or TRBV12-4 to TRBJ1-3, with D hard to call. Input material: peripheral blood. The CDR3 sequence is CASSPSVGNTIYF. The CDR3 bases are TGTGCCAGCAGTCCGAGCGTTGGAAACACCATATATTTT.